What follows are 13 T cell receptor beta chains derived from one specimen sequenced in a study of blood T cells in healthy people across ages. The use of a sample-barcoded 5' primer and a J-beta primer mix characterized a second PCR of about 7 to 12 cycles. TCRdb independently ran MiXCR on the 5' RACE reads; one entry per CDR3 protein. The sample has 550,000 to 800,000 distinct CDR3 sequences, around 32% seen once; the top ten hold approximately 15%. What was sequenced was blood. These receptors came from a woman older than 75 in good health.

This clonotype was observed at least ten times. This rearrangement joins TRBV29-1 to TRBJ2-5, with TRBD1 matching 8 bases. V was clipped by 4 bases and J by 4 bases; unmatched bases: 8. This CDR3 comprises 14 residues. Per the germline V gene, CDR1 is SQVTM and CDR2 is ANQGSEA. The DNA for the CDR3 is TGCAGCGTTGGGGCAACAGGGGGAAGAGAGACCCAGTACTTC. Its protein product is CSVGATGGRETQYF. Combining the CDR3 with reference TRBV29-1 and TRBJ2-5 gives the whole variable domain SAVISQKPSRDICQRGTSLTIQCQVDSQVTMMFWYRQQPGQSLTLIATANQGSEATYESGFVIDKFPISRPNLTFSTLTVSNMSPEDSSIYLCSVGATGGRETQYFGPGTRLLVL.

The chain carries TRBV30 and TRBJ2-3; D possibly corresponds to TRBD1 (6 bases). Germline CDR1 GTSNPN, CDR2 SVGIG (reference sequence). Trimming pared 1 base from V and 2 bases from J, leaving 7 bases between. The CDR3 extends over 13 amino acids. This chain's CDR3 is CAWSDRDTDTQYF. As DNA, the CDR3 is TGTGCCTGGAGTGACAGGGACACAGATACGCAGTATTTT.

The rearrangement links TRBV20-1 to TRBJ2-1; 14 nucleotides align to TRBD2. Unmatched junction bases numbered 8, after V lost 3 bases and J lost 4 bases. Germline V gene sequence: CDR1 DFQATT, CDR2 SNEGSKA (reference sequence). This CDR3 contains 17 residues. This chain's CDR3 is CSARGTSGSRVYNEQFF. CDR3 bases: TGCAGTGCTAGGGGGACTAGCGGGAGTAGGGTGTACAATGAGCAGTTCTTC.

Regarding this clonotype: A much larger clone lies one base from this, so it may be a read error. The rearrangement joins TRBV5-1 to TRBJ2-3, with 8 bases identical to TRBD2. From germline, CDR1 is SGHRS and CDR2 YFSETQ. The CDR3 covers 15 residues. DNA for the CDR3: TGCGCCGGCAGCCCGAGGGCTAGCGGGCCAGATACGCAGTATTTT. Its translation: CAGSPRASGPDTQYF.

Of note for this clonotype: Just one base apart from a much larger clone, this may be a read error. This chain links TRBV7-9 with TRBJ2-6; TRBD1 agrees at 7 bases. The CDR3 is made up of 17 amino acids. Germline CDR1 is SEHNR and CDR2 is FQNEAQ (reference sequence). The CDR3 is CASSFPRGHSGANVRTF. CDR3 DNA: TGTGCCAGCAGCTTTCCTAGGGGGCACTCTGGGGCCAACGTCCGGACTTTC.

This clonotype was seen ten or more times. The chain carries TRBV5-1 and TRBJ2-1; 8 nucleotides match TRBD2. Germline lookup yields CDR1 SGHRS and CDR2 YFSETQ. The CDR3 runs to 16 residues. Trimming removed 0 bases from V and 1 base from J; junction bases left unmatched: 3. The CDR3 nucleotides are TGCGCCAGCAGCTTGGGTATAGCGGGGTCCTACAATGAGCAGTTCTTC. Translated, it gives CASSLGIAGSYNEQFF.

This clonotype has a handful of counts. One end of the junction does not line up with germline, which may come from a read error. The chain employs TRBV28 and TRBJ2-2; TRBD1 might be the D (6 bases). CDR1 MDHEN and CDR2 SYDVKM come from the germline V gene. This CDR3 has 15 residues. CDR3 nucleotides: TGTGCCAGCACCCTACCAGGGAACAGGGCTGGGGAGCGGTTTTTT. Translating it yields CASTLPGNRAGERFF.

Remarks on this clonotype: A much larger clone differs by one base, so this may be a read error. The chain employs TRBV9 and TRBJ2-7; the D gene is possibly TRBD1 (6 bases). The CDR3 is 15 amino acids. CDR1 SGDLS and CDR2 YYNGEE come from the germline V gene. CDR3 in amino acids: CAGSVLAGDSYEQYF. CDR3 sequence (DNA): TGTGCCGGCAGCGTTCTAGCAGGGGATTCCTACGAGCAGTACTTC.

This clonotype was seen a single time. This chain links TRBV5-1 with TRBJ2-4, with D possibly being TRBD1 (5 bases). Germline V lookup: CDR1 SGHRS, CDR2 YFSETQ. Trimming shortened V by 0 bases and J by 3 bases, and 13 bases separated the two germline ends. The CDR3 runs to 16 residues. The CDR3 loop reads CASSLARAGNKNIQYF. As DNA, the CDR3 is TGCGCCAGCAGCTTGGCCAGGGCAGGGAACAAAAACATTCAGTACTTC.

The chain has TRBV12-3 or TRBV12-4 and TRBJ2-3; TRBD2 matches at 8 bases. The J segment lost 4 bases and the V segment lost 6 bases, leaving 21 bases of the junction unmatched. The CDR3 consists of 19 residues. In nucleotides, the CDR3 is TGTGCCAGCAGCCGTGGAGTTGGCGGGGGGACCGTTAACGCAGATACGCAGTATTTT. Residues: CASSRGVGGGTVNADTQYF.

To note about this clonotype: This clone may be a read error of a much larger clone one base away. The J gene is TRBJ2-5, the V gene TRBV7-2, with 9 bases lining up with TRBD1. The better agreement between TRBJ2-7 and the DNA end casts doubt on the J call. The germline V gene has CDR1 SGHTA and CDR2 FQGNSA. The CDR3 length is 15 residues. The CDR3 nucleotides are TGTGCCAGCAGCACCTGGGACAGGGCGCAAAACGAGCAGTACTTC. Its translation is CASSTWDRAQNEQYF.

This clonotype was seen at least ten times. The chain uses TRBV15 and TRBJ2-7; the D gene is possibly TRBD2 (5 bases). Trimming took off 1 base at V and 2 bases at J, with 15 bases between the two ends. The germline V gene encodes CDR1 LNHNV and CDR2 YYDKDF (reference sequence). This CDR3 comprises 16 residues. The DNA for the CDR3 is TGTGCCACCAGCAGAGTCTTTGGCGAGGGCACCTACGAGCAGTACTTC. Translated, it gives CATSRVFGEGTYEQYF.

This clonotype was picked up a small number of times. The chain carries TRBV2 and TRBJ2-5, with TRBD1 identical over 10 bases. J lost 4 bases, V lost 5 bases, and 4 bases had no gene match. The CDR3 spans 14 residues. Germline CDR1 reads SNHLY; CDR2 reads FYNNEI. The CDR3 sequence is CASSSDRGRETQYF. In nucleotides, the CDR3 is TGTGCCAGCAGTTCCGACAGGGGGCGAGAGACCCAGTACTTC.